The 28 T cell receptor beta chains listed next were all sequenced from one sample in a study of T cell repertoires in cytomegalovirus infection. TCRdb itself ran the reads through MiXCR, one entry per CDR3 protein. This repertoire shows about 770,000 distinct CDR3 sequences, 25% to 35% found once; its top ten account for less than 15%. These receptors lack a known antigen. The sequencing used cultured CD8+ T cells from PBMCs, collected from culture after CMV antigen stimulation. These TCRs come from a human donor in good health (CMV status not recorded). Some clones in this sample may be carry-over from other donors' samples.

This clonotype came up once. This chain links TRBV19 with TRBJ1-1; D gene uncertain. There are 14 residues in the CDR3. The germline V gene encodes CDR1 LNHDA and CDR2 SQIVND (reference sequence). Deletions cut 3 bases from V and 1 base from J, with 9 bases between. CDR3 DNA sequence: TGTGCCAGTAGTATTGCTAGTTCGAACACTGAAGCTTTCTTT. This gives the protein CASSIASSNTEAFF.

This clonotype has only a few counts. The gene calls are TRBV19 and TRBJ2-7; D perhaps matches TRBD1 (5 bases). The germline V gene encodes CDR1 LNHDA and CDR2 SQIVND (reference sequence). Trimming removed 5 bases at V and 3 bases at J, with 17 bases between. This CDR3 has 15 amino acids. The CDR3 sequence: CASSPGRGSVYEQYF. DNA for the CDR3: TGTGCCAGTAGTCCAGGAAGGGGTTCTGTCTACGAGCAGTACTTC.

The chain employs TRBV29-1 and TRBJ2-2; D ambiguous. The CDR3 runs 12 residues. Germline V CDR1 and CDR2: SQVTM, ANQGSEA. Trimming removed 4 bases from V and 4 bases from J, with 7 bases in between. CDR3 in amino acids: CSVALGTGELFF. The CDR3 DNA reads as TGCAGCGTTGCTTTGGGCACCGGGGAGCTGTTTTTT.

There are a few counts of this clonotype. The chain links TRBV10-2 to TRBJ2-7, with TRBD2 matching over 7 bases. This CDR3 comprises 12 residues. V shed 6 bases, J shed 3 bases, and the junction held 2 bases outside the gene matches. Germline V gene sequence: CDR1 WSHSY, CDR2 SAAADI. CDR3 protein: CASRGGIYEQYF. The CDR3 DNA reads as TGCGCCAGCAGGGGAGGGATCTACGAGCAGTACTTC.

This chain uses TRBV19 with TRBJ2-7, with no clear D. The CDR3 consists of 13 residues. Germline V gene data show CDR1 as LNHDA and CDR2 as SQIVND (reference sequence). V lost 3 bases and J 0 bases, leaving 6 bases between the germline ends. The CDR3 DNA reads TGTGCCAGTAGTATGGCCCCCTCCTACGAGCAGTACTTC. This translates into CASSMAPSYEQYF.

This clonotype was counted between two and nine times. The gene calls are TRBV19 and TRBJ2-1; a possible D gene is TRBD1 (7 bases). This CDR3 spans 16 amino acids. The V end lost 8 bases, the J end lost 1 base, and 18 bases lay between the germline ends. Germline loops: CDR1 LNHDA, CDR2 SQIVND (reference sequence). The CDR3 loop is CASSTSAGGSYNEQFF. In nucleotides, the CDR3 is TGTGCCAGTTCCACCTCCGCAGGGGGGTCCTACAATGAGCAGTTCTTC. Based on the CDR3 plus reference TRBV19 and TRBJ2-1, the full variable domain is DGGITQSPKYLFRKEGQNVTLSCEQNLNHDAMYWYRQDPGQGLRLIYYSQIVNDFQKGDIAEGYSVSREKKESFPLTVTSAQKNPTAFYLCASSTSAGGSYNEQFFGPGTRLTVL.

In this sample, this clonotype turned up a few times. The gene calls are TRBV12-5 and TRBJ1-1, with D uncertain. The CDR3 totals 14 residues. Looked up from germline, CDR1 is LGHNT and CDR2 is FRNRAP. V lost 2 bases and J 0 bases, leaving 7 bases between the germline ends. The CDR3 DNA is TGTGCTAGTGGTTTGAACGCTATGAACACTGAAGCTTTCTTT. It yields the protein CASGLNAMNTEAFF.

This chain links TRBV7-3 with TRBJ2-7; 7 nucleotides match TRBD2. Germline V gives CDR1 SGHTA, CDR2 FQGTGA. The V gene end was trimmed by 3 bases and the J gene end by 7 bases; junction bases not matched to a gene: 6. The CDR3 runs to 13 residues. CDR3: CASSLGGRGEQYF. The CDR3 nucleotides read TGTGCCAGCAGCTTGGGCGGGAGAGGTGAGCAGTACTTC.

The genes are TRBV29-1 and TRBJ1-1; TRBD1 matches 7 bases. This CDR3 is built from 13 residues. With V trimmed by 5 bases and J by 4 bases, 7 bases remained unmatched. The germline V gene encodes CDR1 SQVTM and CDR2 ANQGSEA. The CDR3 DNA sequence: TGCAGCGTTCCCGGTGACAGGGTCACTGAAGCTTTCTTT. The encoded protein is CSVPGDRVTEAFF.

The chain uses TRBV12-3 or TRBV12-4 and TRBJ2-2; D is perhaps TRBD1 or TRBD2 (7 bases each). V was clipped by 3 bases and J by 3 bases, with 20 bases between them. The CDR3 extends over 18 amino acids. CDR3 sequence: CASSFNSRQGGDTGELFF. Here the CDR3 DNA reads TGTGCCAGCAGTTTTAACTCCCGACAGGGAGGGGACACCGGGGAGCTGTTTTTT.

This clonotype is a singleton in its sample. This sequence may be a read error, since a much larger clone differs from it by one base. V is TRBV7-9 and J is TRBJ2-3; D gene unclear. V gave up 10 bases and J gave up 3 bases, with 17 bases separating them. The CDR3 extends over 14 amino acids. The germline CDR1 and CDR2 sequences are SEHNR and FQNEAQ (reference sequence). The CDR3 here is CANIPYPRTDTQYF. In nucleotides, the CDR3 is TGTGCCAACATCCCATACCCCCGAACAGATACGCAGTATTTT.

This clonotype was seen many times. CDR3 protein: CASRDSDQPQHF. CDR3 nucleotides: TGTGCCAGCAGGGATTCGGATCAGCCCCAGCATTTT. This chain connects TRBV6-2 or TRBV6-3 to TRBJ1-5; unclear D gene. V lost 6 bases to trimming and J lost 5 bases, with 8 bases between them. Germline lookup yields CDR1 MNHEY and CDR2 SVGEGT. The length of the CDR3 is 12 residues.

In this sample, this clonotype turned up many times. The V and J genes are TRBV7-9 and TRBJ1-2, with unresolved D. V gave up 2 bases and J gave up 2 bases, with 6 bases separating them. CDR3 length: 13 amino acids. Per the germline V gene, CDR1 is SEHNR and CDR2 is FQNEAQ (reference sequence). CDR3 DNA: TGTGCCAGCAGCTTAAAGCAGAACTATGGCTACACCTTC. This encodes CASSLKQNYGYTF.

The J gene is TRBJ2-1, the V gene TRBV10-3; no definite D call. The CDR3 is made up of 14 amino acids. Trimming took 0 bases from V and 6 from J, leaving 9 bases between them. Germline V CDR1 and CDR2: ENHRY, SYGVKD. The CDR3 DNA sequence: TGTGCCATCAGTGAGTCCCTCAAGCCCAATGAGCAGTTCTTC. It codes for CAISESLKPNEQFF.

This clonotype was recorded a few times. This rearrangement joins TRBV12-3 or TRBV12-4 to TRBJ1-2, with D tentatively TRBD1 (5 bases). V gave up 6 bases and J gave up 4 bases, with 18 bases separating them. The CDR3 runs 15 residues. The CDR3 sequence: CASSPSRDGGYGYTF. The CDR3 nucleotides are TGTGCCAGCAGCCCTAGCAGGGATGGGGGCTATGGCTACACCTTC.

The chain uses TRBV4-1 and TRBJ2-5, with 7 bases identical to TRBD1. V lost 0 bases to trimming and J lost 2 bases; unmatched junction nucleotides: 9. The CDR3 contains 17 residues. Germline V CDR1 and CDR2: MGHRA, YSYEKL. CDR3 sequence: CASSQERSGGPQETQYF. DNA of the CDR3: TGCGCCAGCAGCCAAGAGAGGTCAGGGGGACCACAAGAGACCCAGTACTTC.

This clonotype was seen more than once but under ten times. V and J are TRBV6-1 and TRBJ1-2; no firm D call. This CDR3 is built from 15 residues. V was clipped by 0 bases and J by 7 bases, with 15 bases between them. Germline V CDR1 and CDR2: MNHNS, SASEGT. The CDR3 nucleotides are TGTGCCAGCAGTGAAGCTGTGGTCGCAATCGGTGGCTACACCTTC. Its protein is CASSEAVVAIGGYTF.

The DNA for the CDR3 is TGTGCCAGCAGTGAAACGAGAATGGGGCCCCTCCACTTT. It codes for CASSETRMGPLHF. The rearrangement joins TRBV2 to TRBJ1-6; D not resolved. This CDR3 has 13 residues. With 2 bases removed from V and 13 bases from J, the gap between germline ends came to 12 bases. Germline CDR1 is SNHLY and CDR2 is FYNNEI.

The chain recombines TRBV6-2 or TRBV6-3 with TRBJ1-4; D remains ambiguous. The CDR3 runs to 14 residues. Trimming took 2 bases from V and 5 from J, leaving 9 bases between them. CDR1 and CDR2 (germline): MNHEY, SVGEGT. The CDR3 is CASSYRVLNEKLFF. The CDR3 DNA is TGTGCCAGCAGTTACAGGGTACTAAATGAAAAACTGTTTTTT.

As DNA, the CDR3 is TGTGCCAGCAGCACGGGCTTAGAGTGGGGGAACTATGGCTACACCTTC. The encoded protein is CASSTGLEWGNYGYTF. The J gene is TRBJ1-2, the V gene TRBV7-9; D might be TRBD1 (5 bases). This CDR3 is built from 16 residues. The ends were cut back, 5 bases at V and 2 bases at J, with 18 bases in the middle. Germline V gives CDR1 SEHNR, CDR2 FQNEAQ (reference sequence). Filled out from reference TRBV7-9 and TRBJ1-2, the complete variable domain reads DTGVSQNPRHKITKRGQNVTFRCDPISEHNRLYWYRQTLGQGPEFLTYFQNEAQLEKSRLLSDRFSAERPKGSFSTLEIQRTEQGDSAMYLCASSTGLEWGNYGYTFGSGTRLTVV.

This chain joins TRBV7-4 and TRBJ2-7; TRBD1 or TRBD2 may be the D gene (5 bases each). This CDR3 has 13 amino acids. The germline V and J ends were trimmed by 5 bases and 5 bases, with 13 bases remaining between them. CDR1 is SGHVT and CDR2 is SQSDAQ in the germline V gene. CDR3 in DNA: TGTGCCAGCAGCCACCCCGGGGCCCACGAGCAGTACTTC. It codes for CASSHPGAHEQYF. The full variable domain, its missing parts supplied by reference TRBV7-4 and TRBJ2-7, is GAGVSQSPRYKVAKRGRDVALRCDSISGHVTLYWYRQTLGQGSEVLTYSQSDAQRDKSGRPSGRFSAERPERSVSTLKIQRTEQGDSAVYLCASSHPGAHEQYFGPGTRLTVT.

As DNA, the CDR3 is TGTGCCAGCAGTGACGTTACCCTACGGGCTGGCTACACCTTC. Its protein is CASSDVTLRAGYTF. The chain uses TRBV2 and TRBJ1-2; no clear D. This CDR3 is built from 14 residues. The germline V and J ends were trimmed by 3 bases and 7 bases, with 15 bases remaining between them. Germline V gene data show CDR1 as SNHLY and CDR2 as FYNNEI.

The chain combines TRBV7-9 with TRBJ1-4; no definite D call. CDR3 size: 19 residues. Looked up from germline, CDR1 is SEHNR and CDR2 is FQNEAQ (reference sequence). Trimming cost V 5 bases and J 0 bases, with 22 bases left between them. The CDR3 DNA sequence: TGTGCCAGCAGCCCAATAAGGCTCTATTCGGATGCAACTAATGAAAAACTGTTTTTT. Translating it yields CASSPIRLYSDATNEKLFF.

V and J are TRBV20-1 and TRBJ2-2, with 7 bases aligning to TRBD2. Germline V CDR1 and CDR2: DFQATT, SNEGSKA (reference sequence). CDR3 size: 16 residues. V dropped 0 bases and J dropped 8; count of bases not matched to a gene: 12. The CDR3 nucleotides read TGCAGTGCTAGAGATCGGGCGCGGGGGTTAGCGGGGGAGCTGTTTTTT. It is translated as CSARDRARGLAGELFF.

This sequence joins TRBV28 and TRBJ2-3; tentative D call: TRBD2 (5 bases). Trimming stripped 4 bases from V and 4 bases from J, with 18 bases between. This CDR3 region has 16 residues. CDR1 is MDHEN, CDR2 SYDVKM, per germline. CDR3 region: CASSSLGGWHADTQYF. The CDR3 DNA reads as TGTGCCAGCAGTTCCCTCGGAGGCTGGCATGCAGATACGCAGTATTTT.

This clonotype was detected many times. This sequence joins TRBV7-8 and TRBJ2-3; no reliable D call. CDR1 SGHVS and CDR2 FQNEAQ come from the germline V gene. V lost 5 bases, J lost 3 bases, and 12 bases lay in between. The CDR3 sequence is 14 residues long. This CDR3 reads CASSPFIGTDTQYF. The CDR3 coding sequence is TGTGCCAGCAGCCCCTTTATTGGTACAGATACGCAGTATTTT.

This rearrangement joins TRBV4-3 to TRBJ2-1; D ambiguous. CDR3 size: 14 residues. The V end was cut by 0 bases, the J end by 2 bases, with 5 bases between. Germline CDR1 is LGHNA and CDR2 is YSLEER. The CDR3 coding sequence is TGCGCCAGCAGCCAAGAACTGACCTACAATGAGCAGTTCTTC. It encodes CASSQELTYNEQFF.

Worth noting for this clonotype: A much bigger clone sits one base away, suggesting this may be a read error. The chain employs TRBV7-2 and TRBJ1-1; 7 positions match TRBD1. V shed 3 bases and J 4 bases; nucleotides not matched to a gene: 11. The CDR3 has 16 residues. Germline V gene data show CDR1 as SGHTA and CDR2 as FQGNSA. CDR3 nucleotide sequence: TGTGCCAGCAGCTTTAGTTGGGGACAGATGAGCACTGAAGCTTTCTTT. The encoded protein is CASSFSWGQMSTEAFF.